These 20 T cell receptor beta chains came from one sample sequenced in a study of radiation and T cells in renal cell carcinoma. Time point noted: blood 2 weeks post-SBRT. Treatment denoted: 15 Gy SBRT to primary tumor, nephrectomy 4 weeks later. The table came from immunoSEQ multiplex PCR; TCRdb's copy has only in-frame clones and leaves some out. The table shows under 150,000 clones, with approximately 80% occurring only once. Sequencing was performed on blood, taken from a patient whose treatment included radiotherapy and nephrectomy. The receptors were sampled from an older woman with renal cell carcinoma.

This sequence joins TRBV30 and TRBJ2-1; no clear D. The length of the CDR3 is 12 residues. Germline V gene data show CDR1 as GTSNPN and CDR2 as SVGIG (reference sequence). Trimming took off 0 bases at V and 4 bases at J, with 4 bases between the two ends. As DNA, the CDR3 is TGTGCCTGGAGTGTACAGTACAATGAGCAGTTCTTC. Translated, it gives CAWSVQYNEQFF.

This chain uses TRBV4-3 with TRBJ2-7, with a possible D match to TRBD1 (5 bases). This CDR3 has 16 amino acids. Trimming removed 3 bases from V and 3 bases from J, with 18 bases in between. CDR1 is LGHNA, CDR2 YSLEER, per germline. CDR3 protein: CASSQRDIDSYYEQYF. CDR3 nucleotide sequence: TGCGCCAGCAGCCAGAGAGATATAGACAGCTACTACGAGCAGTACTTC.

V is TRBV28 and J is TRBJ2-7; D is undetermined. CDR1 and CDR2 (germline): MDHEN, SYDVKM. V was trimmed by 2 bases and J by 9 bases, leaving 14 bases between them. The CDR3 length is 13 residues. The CDR3 here is CASSLIKTVAQYF. For the CDR3, the DNA is TGTGCCAGCAGTTTAATTAAGACGGTTGCGCAGTACTTC.

The V call is TRBV28, the J call TRBJ1-5; the match to TRBD1 covers 10 bases. The CDR3 has 14 residues. Unmatched junction bases numbered 4, after V lost 4 bases and J lost 7 bases. Germline V gene sequence: CDR1 MDHEN, CDR2 SYDVKM. The CDR3 sequence is CASSYRTGGQPQHF. CDR3 bases: TGTGCCAGCAGTTACCGGACAGGGGGGCAGCCCCAGCATTTT.

The gene calls are TRBV9 and TRBJ2-6; D not resolved. This CDR3 has 15 residues. The germline V and J ends were trimmed by 6 bases and 1 base, with 11 bases remaining between them. Germline V gene lookup returns CDR1 SGDLS and CDR2 YYNGEE. The CDR3 DNA is TGTGCCAGCACATACAAGGGTTCTGGGGCCAACGTCCTGACTTTC. This translates into CASTYKGSGANVLTF.

The count of this clone is one. The gene calls are TRBV30 and TRBJ1-5; 8 positions match TRBD1. Germline CDR1 and CDR2: GTSNPN and SVGIG (reference sequence). CDR3 length: 13 residues. The J segment lost 7 bases and the V segment lost 4 bases, leaving 6 bases of the junction unmatched. This CDR3 reads CAWNSGGWQPQHF. The CDR3 DNA follows: TGTGCCTGGAACTCAGGGGGCTGGCAGCCCCAGCATTTT.

The chain uses TRBV19 and TRBJ1-1, with 9 bases matching TRBD1. This CDR3 comprises 15 residues. CDR1 and CDR2 (germline): LNHDA, SQIVND (reference sequence). The V and J ends lost 7 bases and 4 bases, in that order; junction bases with no gene match: 10. CDR3 sequence: CASNSGQGPATEAFF. CDR3 in DNA: TGTGCCAGTAACTCGGGACAGGGTCCGGCCACTGAAGCTTTCTTT.

This clone has a handful of counts. Germline is not matched at one junction end, which may reflect a read error. The chain combines TRBV9 with TRBJ1-3; weak D call: TRBD1 (5 bases). Germline values: CDR1 SGDLS, CDR2 YYNGEE. CDR3 length: 15 residues. CDR3 in amino acids: CASNVAGNSGNTIYF. CDR3 nucleotide sequence: TGTGCCAGCAACGTAGCAGGGAACTCTGGAAACACCATATATTTT.

The CDR3 nucleotides are TGTGCCACCAGCAGAGATGGTACTAGTTTGAGCCAGCAGTACTTC. Its translation: CATSRDGTSLSQQYF. This chain links TRBV15 with TRBJ2-5, with D perhaps matching TRBD2 (5 bases). Trimming took 0 bases from V and 11 from J, leaving 19 bases between them. Per the germline V gene, CDR1 is LNHNV and CDR2 is YYDKDF (reference sequence). This CDR3 has 15 residues.

The V gene is TRBV9, the J gene TRBJ1-1; 8 positions agree with TRBD1. Germline V CDR1 and CDR2: SGDLS, YYNGEE. Losses at the gene ends were 0 bases for V and 10 bases for J; bases not matched to a gene: 20. The CDR3 loop spans 18 amino acids. The CDR3 nucleotides are TGTGCCAGCAGCGTAGGAGCAATTTGGGCAGGGGGCAATAATGGAGCTTTCTTT. Translation: CASSVGAIWAGGNNGAFF.

The gene calls are TRBV5-6 and TRBJ1-1; D possibly corresponds to TRBD1 (5 bases). The CDR3 sequence is 14 residues long. Trimming removed 1 base at V and 5 bases at J, with 12 bases between. Germline loops: CDR1 SGHDT, CDR2 YYEEEE. The CDR3 nucleotides read TGTGCCAGCAGCTTGTTAGGCGGGGGGACTGAAGCTTTCTTT. Its translation is CASSLLGGGTEAFF.

The chain recombines TRBV27 with TRBJ2-3, with 9 nucleotides matching TRBD1. Germline CDR1 and CDR2: MNHEY and SMNVEV (reference sequence). Losses at the gene ends were 6 bases for V and 5 bases for J; bases not matched to a gene: 21. This CDR3 spans 19 amino acids. For the CDR3, the DNA is TGTGCCAGCAGGCGAGACCCCTATCCGGGACAGGGCTTCGTAGATACGCAGTATTTT. It encodes CASRRDPYPGQGFVDTQYF.

The chain has TRBV27 and TRBJ2-1; D may be TRBD2 (6 bases). CDR3 length: 13 residues. V lost 2 bases to trimming and J lost 4 bases, with 6 bases between them. Germline V gene lookup returns CDR1 MNHEY and CDR2 SMNVEV (reference sequence). CDR3 DNA sequence: TGTGCCAGCAGTTTAGCGGGGTACAATGAGCAGTTCTTC. The encoded protein is CASSLAGYNEQFF.

This clone was seen ten or more times. The rearrangement links TRBV29-1 to TRBJ1-2; tentatively, D is TRBD1 (6 bases). CDR3 length: 11 amino acids. Germline CDR1 reads SQVTM; CDR2 reads ANQGSEA. V shed 6 bases and J shed 8 bases, with 13 bases lying between them. CDR3 nucleotides: TGCAGCGTGGCGACAGGTCGCGGCTACACCTTC. This encodes CSVATGRGYTF.

The chain recombines TRBV7-3 with TRBJ2-7; D is undetermined. This CDR3 region has 15 residues. Germline V gene sequence: CDR1 SGHTA, CDR2 FQGTGA. Trimming stripped 1 base from V and 0 bases from J, with 10 bases between. The CDR3 sequence is CASSLRGDGSYEQYF. CDR3 bases: TGTGCCAGCAGCTTAAGAGGTGACGGCTCCTACGAGCAGTACTTC.

The V gene is TRBV5-1, the J gene TRBJ2-2; D might be TRBD1 (6 bases). V was trimmed by 4 bases and J by 4 bases, leaving 17 bases between them. Germline loops: CDR1 SGHRS, CDR2 YFSETQ. This CDR3 has 16 residues. The CDR3 DNA is TGCGCCAGCAGCCCTCTCCAGGGGAGAGGCACCGGGGAGCTGTTTTTT. Protein product: CASSPLQGRGTGELFF.

This chain joins TRBV28 and TRBJ1-5; D unresolved. Germline V CDR1 and CDR2: MDHEN, SYDVKM. The CDR3 totals 15 residues. V was trimmed by 5 bases and J by 2 bases, leaving 13 bases between them. The CDR3 DNA sequence: TGTGCCAGCAGTCCCAATACACGGGGCAATCAGCCCCAGCATTTT. Amino acids: CASSPNTRGNQPQHF. Based on the CDR3 plus reference TRBV28 and TRBJ1-5, the full variable domain is DVKVTQSSRYLVKRTGEKVFLECVQDMDHENMFWYRQDPGLGLRLIYFSYDVKMKEKGDIPEGYSVSREKKERFSLILESASTNQTSMYLCASSPNTRGNQPQHFGDGTRLSIL.

The chain links TRBV28 to TRBJ2-2; a weak D match, TRBD2 (5 bases). Trimming took 4 bases from V and 0 from J, leaving 9 bases between them. Germline lookup yields CDR1 MDHEN and CDR2 SYDVKM. CDR3 length: 15 residues. The CDR3 nucleotides read TGTGCCAGCAGTTGGGCCGGGGCGAACACCGGGGAGCTGTTTTTT. Its protein is CASSWAGANTGELFF.

This clone appeared a few times. J is TRBJ2-5 and V is TRBV7-9; tentative D call: TRBD2 (5 bases). CDR1 is SEHNR, CDR2 FQNEAQ, per germline (reference sequence). This CDR3 contains 15 residues. The ends were cut back, 0 bases at V and 2 bases at J, with 10 bases in the middle. In DNA, the CDR3 is TGTGCCAGCAGCTTAGCGTCAGGAGGTCAAGAGACCCAGTACTTC. Translated: CASSLASGGQETQYF.

V gene TRBV9 combines with J gene TRBJ1-1, with D possibly being TRBD1 (5 bases). CDR3 length: 17 amino acids. V was clipped by 0 bases and J by 4 bases, with 19 bases between them. Germline V lookup: CDR1 SGDLS, CDR2 YYNGEE. The DNA for the CDR3 is TGTGCCAGCAGCGTAGACATCTCAGCCGCGAGGGGCACTGAAGCTTTCTTT. It yields the protein CASSVDISAARGTEAFF.